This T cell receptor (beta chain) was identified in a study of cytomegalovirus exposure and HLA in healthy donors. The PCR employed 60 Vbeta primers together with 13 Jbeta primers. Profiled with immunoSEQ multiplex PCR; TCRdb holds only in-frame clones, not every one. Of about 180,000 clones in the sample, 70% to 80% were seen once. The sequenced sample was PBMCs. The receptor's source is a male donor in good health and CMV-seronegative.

DNA of the CDR3: TGTGCCAGCAGTGATTTTGAAGGCGGGGAAGTTAGGGAGACCCAGTACTTC. Residues: CASSDFEGGEVRETQYF. The V and J genes are TRBV6-1 and TRBJ2-5; a possible D gene is TRBD2 (6 bases). V lost 3 bases and J 5 bases, leaving 22 bases between the germline ends. CDR1 MNHNS and CDR2 SASEGT come from the germline V gene. CDR3 length equals 17 residues.